This TCR beta chain was identified in a study of blood T cell repertoires in COVID-19. Looking at the study overall: In each case, the material was cDNA or gDNA derived from T cells, B-cell-depleted T cells, or PBMCs.

Data came from immunoSEQ multiplex PCR; TCRdb stores just in-frame clones and leaves some out. In the table there are over 300,000 clones, about 90% of which are singletons. J gave up 1 base and V 0 bases, and 4 bases lay outside the gene matches. The CDR3 length is 17 residues. CDR1 SGHNT and CDR2 YYREEE come from the germline V gene (reference sequence). This sequence joins TRBV5-4 and TRBJ2-3, with 11 bases matching TRBD2. The sequencing sample was made of peripheral blood. This clonotype originated in a man aged 35 to 55 with acute or convalescent COVID-19. CDR3: CASSLGLAGSGTDTQYF. The CDR3 nucleotides read TGTGCCAGCAGCTTGGGACTAGCGGGATCGGGCACAGATACGCAGTATTTT.